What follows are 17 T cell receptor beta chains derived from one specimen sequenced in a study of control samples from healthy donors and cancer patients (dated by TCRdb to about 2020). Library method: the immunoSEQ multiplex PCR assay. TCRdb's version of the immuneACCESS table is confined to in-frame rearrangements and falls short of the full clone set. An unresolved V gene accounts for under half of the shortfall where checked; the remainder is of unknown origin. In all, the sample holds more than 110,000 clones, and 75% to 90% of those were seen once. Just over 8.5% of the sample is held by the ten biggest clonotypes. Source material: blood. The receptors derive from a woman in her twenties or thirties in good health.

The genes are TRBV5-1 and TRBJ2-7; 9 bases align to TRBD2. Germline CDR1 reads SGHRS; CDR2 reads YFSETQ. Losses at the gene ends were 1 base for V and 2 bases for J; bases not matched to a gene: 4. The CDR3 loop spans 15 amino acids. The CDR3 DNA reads TGCGCCAGCAGCTTGACCCCTAGCGGGACCTACGAGCAGTACTTC. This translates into CASSLTPSGTYEQYF. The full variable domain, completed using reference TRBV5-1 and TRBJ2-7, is KAGVTQTPRYLIKTRGQQVTLSCSPISGHRSVSWYQQTPGQGLQFLFEYFSETQRNKGNFPGRFSGRQFSNSRSEMNVSTLELGDSALYLCASSLTPSGTYEQYFGPGTRLTVT.

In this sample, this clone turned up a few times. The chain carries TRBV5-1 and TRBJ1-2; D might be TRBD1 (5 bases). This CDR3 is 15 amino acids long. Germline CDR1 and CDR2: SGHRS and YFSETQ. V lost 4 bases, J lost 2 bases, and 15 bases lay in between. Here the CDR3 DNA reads TGCGCCAGCAGCCCGTTGGGGGGGTTAAACTATGGCTACACCTTC. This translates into CASSPLGGLNYGYTF.

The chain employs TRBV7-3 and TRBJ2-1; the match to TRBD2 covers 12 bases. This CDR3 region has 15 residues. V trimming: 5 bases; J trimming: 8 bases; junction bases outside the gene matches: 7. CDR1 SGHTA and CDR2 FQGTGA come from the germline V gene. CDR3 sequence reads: CASSPGLAGDYEQFF. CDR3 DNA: TGTGCCAGCAGCCCGGGACTAGCGGGTGACTATGAGCAGTTCTTC.

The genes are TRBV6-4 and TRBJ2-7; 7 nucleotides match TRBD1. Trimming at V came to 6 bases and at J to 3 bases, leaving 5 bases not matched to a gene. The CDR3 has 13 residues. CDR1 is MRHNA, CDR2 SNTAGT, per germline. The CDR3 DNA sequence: TGTGCCAGCAGCCGGGACAGTGGCTACGAGCAGTACTTC. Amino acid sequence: CASSRDSGYEQYF.

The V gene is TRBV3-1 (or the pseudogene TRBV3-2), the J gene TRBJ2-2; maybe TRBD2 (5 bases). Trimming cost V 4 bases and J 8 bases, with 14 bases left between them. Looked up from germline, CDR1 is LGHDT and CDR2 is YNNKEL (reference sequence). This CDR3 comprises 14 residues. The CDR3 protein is CASSRRDAPGELFF. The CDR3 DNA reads TGTGCCAGCAGCCGACGGGATGCCCCAGGGGAGCTGTTTTTT.

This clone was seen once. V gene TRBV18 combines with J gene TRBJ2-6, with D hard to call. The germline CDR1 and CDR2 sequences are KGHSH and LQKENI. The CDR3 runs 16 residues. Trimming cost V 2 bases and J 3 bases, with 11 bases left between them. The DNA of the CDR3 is TGTGCCAGCTCACCAACGGACCTAGTTGGGGCCAACGTCCTGACTTTC. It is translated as CASSPTDLVGANVLTF.

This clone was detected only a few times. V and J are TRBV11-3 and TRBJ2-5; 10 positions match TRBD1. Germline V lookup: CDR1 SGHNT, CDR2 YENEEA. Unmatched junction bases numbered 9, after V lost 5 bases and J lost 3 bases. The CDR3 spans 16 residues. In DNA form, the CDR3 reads TGTGCCAGCAGCGAATCAAAGGGGACAGGGGAAGAGACCCAGTACTTC. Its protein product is CASSESKGTGEETQYF.

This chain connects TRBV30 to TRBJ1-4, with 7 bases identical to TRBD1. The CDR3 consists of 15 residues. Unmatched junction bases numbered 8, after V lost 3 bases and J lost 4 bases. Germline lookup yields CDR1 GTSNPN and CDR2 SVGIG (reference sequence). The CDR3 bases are TGTGCCTGGAGCCTCACAGGGGCGGGTAATGAAAAACTGTTTTTT. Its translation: CAWSLTGAGNEKLFF.

The CDR3 sequence is CASSLTGLNYGYTF. The CDR3 nucleotides read TGTGCCAGCAGTTTGACAGGGCTAAACTATGGCTACACCTTC. V is TRBV27 and J is TRBJ1-2; 7 bases line up with TRBD1. Trimming at V came to 3 bases and at J to 2 bases, leaving 3 bases not matched to a gene. The CDR3 loop spans 14 amino acids. CDR1 is MNHEY, CDR2 SMNVEV, per germline (reference sequence).

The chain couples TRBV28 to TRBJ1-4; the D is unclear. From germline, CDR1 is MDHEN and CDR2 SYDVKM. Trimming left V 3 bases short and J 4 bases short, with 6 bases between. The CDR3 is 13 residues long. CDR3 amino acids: CASSFRLNEKLFF. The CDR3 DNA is TGTGCCAGCAGTTTTAGGCTTAATGAAAAACTGTTTTTT.

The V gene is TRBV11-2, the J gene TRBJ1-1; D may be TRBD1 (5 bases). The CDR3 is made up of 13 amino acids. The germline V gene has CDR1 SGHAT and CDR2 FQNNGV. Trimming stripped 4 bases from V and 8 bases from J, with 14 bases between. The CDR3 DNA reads TGTGCCAGCAGCTCTATAGGGGCCCTAGAAGCTTTCTTT. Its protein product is CASSSIGALEAFF.

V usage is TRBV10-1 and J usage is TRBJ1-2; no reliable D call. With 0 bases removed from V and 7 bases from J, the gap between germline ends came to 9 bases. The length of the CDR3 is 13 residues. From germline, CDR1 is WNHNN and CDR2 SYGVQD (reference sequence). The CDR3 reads CASSESRVVGYTF. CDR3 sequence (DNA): TGCGCCAGCAGTGAGTCAAGGGTTGTTGGCTACACCTTC.

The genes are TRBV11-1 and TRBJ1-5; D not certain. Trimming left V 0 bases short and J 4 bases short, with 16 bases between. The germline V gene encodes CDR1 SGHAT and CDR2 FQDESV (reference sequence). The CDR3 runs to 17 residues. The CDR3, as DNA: TGTGCCAGCAGCTTAGCGCTTAGGAGGGCCCATAATCAGCCCCAGCATTTT. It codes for CASSLALRRAHNQPQHF.

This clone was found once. The CDR3 reads CASSLMGSGSGTDTQYF. In DNA, the CDR3 is TGTGCCAGCAGTTTAATGGGTAGCGGGAGTGGCACAGATACGCAGTATTTT. The genes are TRBV27 and TRBJ2-3; 9 nucleotides align to TRBD2. V shed 2 bases and J 1 base; nucleotides not matched to a gene: 7. This CDR3 comprises 17 residues. Per germline, CDR1 MNHEY and CDR2 SMNVEV (reference sequence).

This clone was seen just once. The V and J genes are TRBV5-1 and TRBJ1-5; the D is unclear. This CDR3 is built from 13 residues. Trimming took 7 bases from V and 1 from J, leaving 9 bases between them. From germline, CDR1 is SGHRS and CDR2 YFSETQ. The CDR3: CASHDGSNQPQHF. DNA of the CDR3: TGCGCCAGCCACGACGGGAGCAATCAGCCCCAGCATTTT. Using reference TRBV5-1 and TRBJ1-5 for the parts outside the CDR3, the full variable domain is KAGVTQTPRYLIKTRGQQVTLSCSPISGHRSVSWYQQTPGQGLQFLFEYFSETQRNKGNFPGRFSGRQFSNSRSEMNVSTLELGDSALYLCASHDGSNQPQHFGDGTRLSIL.

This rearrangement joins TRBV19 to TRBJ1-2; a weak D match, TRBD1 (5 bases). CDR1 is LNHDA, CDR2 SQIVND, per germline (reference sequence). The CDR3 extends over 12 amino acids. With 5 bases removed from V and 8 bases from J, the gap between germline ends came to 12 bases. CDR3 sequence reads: CASSLPPGGYTF. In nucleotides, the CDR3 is TGTGCCAGTAGTTTGCCCCCAGGGGGCTACACCTTC. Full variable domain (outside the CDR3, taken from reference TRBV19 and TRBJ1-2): DGGITQSPKYLFRKEGQNVTLSCEQNLNHDAMYWYRQDPGQGLRLIYYSQIVNDFQKGDIAEGYSVSREKKESFPLTVTSAQKNPTAFYLCASSLPPGGYTFGSGTRLTVV.

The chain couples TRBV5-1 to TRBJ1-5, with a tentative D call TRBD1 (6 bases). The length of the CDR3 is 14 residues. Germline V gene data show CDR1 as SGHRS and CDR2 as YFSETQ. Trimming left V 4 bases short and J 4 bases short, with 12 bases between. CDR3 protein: CASSPGTPNQPQHF. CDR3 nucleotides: TGCGCCAGCAGCCCCGGGACACCTAATCAGCCCCAGCATTTT.